Presented here are 8 T cell receptor beta chains from one specimen sequenced in a study of T cell responses to AZD1222 COVID-19 vaccine. Profiling relied on immunoSEQ multiplex PCR, and the TCRdb table lists in-frame clones only, not all of them. Found here are just over 90,000 clones, 80% to 90% of them singletons; the top ten hold less than 3%. Sample: peripheral blood, taken 28 days after the second AZD1222 dose. These receptor sequences come from an adult who received the AZD1222 COVID-19 vaccine.

The chain couples TRBV6-5 to TRBJ2-1, with 7 bases that match TRBD1. Germline V CDR1 and CDR2: MNHEY, SVGAGI. This CDR3 comprises 15 residues. With 5 bases clipped from V and 1 base from J, the junction kept 5 bases outside the gene matches. The CDR3 DNA sequence: TGTGCCAGCAGTCCGGGGACAGAGTCCTACAATGAGCAGTTCTTC. It codes for CASSPGTESYNEQFF.

The V and J genes are TRBV7-2 and TRBJ2-5; D remains unclear. The CDR3 loop spans 13 amino acids. The germline V gene encodes CDR1 SGHTA and CDR2 FQGNSA. Trimming left V 2 bases short and J 2 bases short, with 6 bases between. The CDR3 DNA reads TGTGCCAGCAGCTTAAGTCGGCAAGAGACCCAGTACTTC. Translating gives CASSLSRQETQYF.

The genes are TRBV4-1 and TRBJ2-7; 14 nucleotides agree with TRBD2. The CDR3 runs 15 residues. The germline V gene has CDR1 MGHRA and CDR2 YSYEKL. V dropped 1 base and J dropped 4; count of bases not matched to a gene: 0. CDR3 amino acids: CASSQGTSGGYEQYF. The CDR3 region has the DNA TGCGCCAGCAGCCAAGGGACTAGCGGGGGGTACGAGCAGTACTTC.

In its sample, this clone was seen once. The genes are TRBV5-1 and TRBJ2-5; D remains unclear. Germline CDR1 is SGHRS and CDR2 is YFSETQ. The germline V and J ends were trimmed by 4 bases and 2 bases, with 3 bases remaining between them. The CDR3 sequence is 11 residues long. CDR3 residues: CASSQQETQYF. DNA for the CDR3: TGCGCCAGCAGCCAACAAGAGACCCAGTACTTC.

The rearrangement links TRBV6-5 to TRBJ1-4; D remains ambiguous. This CDR3 has 13 amino acids. Germline assignment: CDR1 MNHEY and CDR2 SVGAGI. Trimming removed 6 bases from V and 4 bases from J, with 9 bases in between. The CDR3 DNA follows: TGTGCCAGCAGGAGAGGCTTTAATGAAAAACTGTTTTTT. Translating gives CASRRGFNEKLFF.

The V and J genes are TRBV6-5 and TRBJ1-5; TRBD1 is a possible D gene (6 bases). V lost 6 bases, J lost 6 bases, and 18 bases lay in between. Germline CDR1 MNHEY, CDR2 SVGAGI. The length of the CDR3 is 15 residues. For the CDR3, the DNA is TGTGCCAGCAGGAAGGGGGGCGAGGTTCTTCAGCCCCAGCATTTT. Translated: CASRKGGEVLQPQHF.

This clone was picked up many times. V gene TRBV5-4 combines with J gene TRBJ1-2, with TRBD1 matching over 7 bases. Germline assignment: CDR1 SGHNT and CDR2 YYREEE (reference sequence). CDR3 size: 14 residues. J lost 4 bases, V lost 0 bases, and 3 bases had no gene match. CDR3 in amino acids: CASSLETGSYGYTF. The DNA for the CDR3 is TGTGCCAGCAGCTTGGAGACAGGGTCCTATGGCTACACCTTC.

This chain uses TRBV5-4 with TRBJ1-2; D unresolved. This CDR3 contains 12 residues. The V and J ends lost 3 bases and 4 bases respectively, with 7 bases between them. CDR1 and CDR2 (germline): SGHNT, YYREEE (reference sequence). The CDR3 DNA is TGTGCCAGCAGCTCGAACAGCTATGGCTACACCTTC. This codes for CASSSNSYGYTF.